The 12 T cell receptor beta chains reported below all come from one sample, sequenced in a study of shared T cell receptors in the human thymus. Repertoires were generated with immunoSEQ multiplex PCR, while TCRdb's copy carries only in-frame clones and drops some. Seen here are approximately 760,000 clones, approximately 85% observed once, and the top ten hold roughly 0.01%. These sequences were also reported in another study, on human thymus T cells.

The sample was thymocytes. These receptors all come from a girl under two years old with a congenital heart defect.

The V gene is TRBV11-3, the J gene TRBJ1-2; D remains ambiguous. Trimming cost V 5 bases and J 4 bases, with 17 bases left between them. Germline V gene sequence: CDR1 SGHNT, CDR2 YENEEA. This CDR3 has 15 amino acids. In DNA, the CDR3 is TGTGCCAGCAGCCCTATTCCCGGGGATTTCTATGGCTACACCTTC. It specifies CASSPIPGDFYGYTF.

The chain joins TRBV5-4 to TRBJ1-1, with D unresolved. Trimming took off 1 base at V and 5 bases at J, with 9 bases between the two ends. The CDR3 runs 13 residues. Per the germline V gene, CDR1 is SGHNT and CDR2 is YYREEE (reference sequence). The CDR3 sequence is CASSLSGGTEAFF. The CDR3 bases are TGTGCCAGCAGCTTGTCAGGTGGGACTGAAGCTTTCTTT.

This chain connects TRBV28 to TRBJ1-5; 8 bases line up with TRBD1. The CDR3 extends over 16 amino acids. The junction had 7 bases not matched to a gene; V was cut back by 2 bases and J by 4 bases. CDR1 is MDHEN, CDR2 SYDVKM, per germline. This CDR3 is CASSLNWDRINQPQHF. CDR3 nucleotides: TGTGCCAGCAGTTTAAATTGGGACAGGATAAATCAGCCCCAGCATTTT.

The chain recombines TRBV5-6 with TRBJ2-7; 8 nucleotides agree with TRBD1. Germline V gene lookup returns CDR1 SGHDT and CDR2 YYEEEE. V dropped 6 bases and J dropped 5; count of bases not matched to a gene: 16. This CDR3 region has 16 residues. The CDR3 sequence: CASTSGIAGGIHEQYF. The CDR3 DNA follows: TGTGCCAGCACCTCCGGGATAGCAGGGGGCATCCACGAGCAGTACTTC.

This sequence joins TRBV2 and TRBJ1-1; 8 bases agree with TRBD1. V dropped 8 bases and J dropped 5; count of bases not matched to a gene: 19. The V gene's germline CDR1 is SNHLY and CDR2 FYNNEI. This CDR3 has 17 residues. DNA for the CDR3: TGTGCCAGCCGGGGGGAGAAGGCAGGGGGCGAGGGGACTGAAGCTTTCTTT. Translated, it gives CASRGEKAGGEGTEAFF. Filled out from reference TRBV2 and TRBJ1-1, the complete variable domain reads EPEVTQTPSHQVTQMGQEVILRCVPISNHLYFYWYRQILGQKVEFLVSFYNNEISEKSEIFDDQFSVERPDGSNFTLKIRSTKLEDSAMYFCASRGEKAGGEGTEAFFGQGTRLTVV.

CDR3 amino acids: CASAIRGGIDSSGNTIYF. The CDR3 DNA reads TGTGCCAGCGCTATCCGGGGGGGGATCGATAGCTCTGGAAACACCATATATTTT. J is TRBJ1-3 and V is TRBV19; TRBD1 might be the D (5 bases). The CDR3 sequence is 18 residues long. Between the trimmed V and J ends, which lost 9 bases and 0 bases, there was a span of 24 bases. Germline-derived CDR1 and CDR2 are LNHDA and SQIVND (reference sequence). The variable domain in full, with the rest retrieved from reference TRBV19 and TRBJ1-3, is DGGITQSPKYLFRKEGQNVTLSCEQNLNHDAMYWYRQDPGQGLRLIYYSQIVNDFQKGDIAEGYSVSREKKESFPLTVTSAQKNPTAFYLCASAIRGGIDSSGNTIYFGEGSWLTVV.

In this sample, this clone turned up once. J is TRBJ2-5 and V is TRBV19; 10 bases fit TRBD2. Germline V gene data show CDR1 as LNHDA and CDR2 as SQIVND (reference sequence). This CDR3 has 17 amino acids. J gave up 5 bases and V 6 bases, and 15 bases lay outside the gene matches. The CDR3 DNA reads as TGTGCCAGTAGGAGAGAGCGGGGGGGGCCGCAGGAGGAGACCCAGTACTTC. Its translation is CASRRERGGPQEETQYF.

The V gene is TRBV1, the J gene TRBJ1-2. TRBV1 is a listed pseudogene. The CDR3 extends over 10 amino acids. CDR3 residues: CTSSQDPLTF. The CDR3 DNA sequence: TGCACCAGCAGCCAAGATCCCCTAACCTTC.

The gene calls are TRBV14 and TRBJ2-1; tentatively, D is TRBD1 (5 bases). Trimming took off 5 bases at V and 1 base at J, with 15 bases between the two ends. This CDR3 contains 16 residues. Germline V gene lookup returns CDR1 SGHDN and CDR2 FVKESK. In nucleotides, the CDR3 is TGTGCCAGCAGCAAGGGTCAAGGGGTTTCCTACAATGAGCAGTTCTTC. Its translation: CASSKGQGVSYNEQFF.

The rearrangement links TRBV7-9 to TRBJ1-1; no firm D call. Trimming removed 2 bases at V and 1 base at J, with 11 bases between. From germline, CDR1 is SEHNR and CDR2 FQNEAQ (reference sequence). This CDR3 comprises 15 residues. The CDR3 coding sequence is TGTGCCAGCAGCTTATGGGGAGAGGGGAACACTGAAGCTTTCTTT. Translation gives CASSLWGEGNTEAFF.

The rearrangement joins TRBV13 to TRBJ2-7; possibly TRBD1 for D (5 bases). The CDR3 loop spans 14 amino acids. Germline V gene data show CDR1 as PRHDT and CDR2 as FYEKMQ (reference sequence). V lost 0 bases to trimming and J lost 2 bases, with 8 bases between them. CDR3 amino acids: CASSLGQAAYEQYF. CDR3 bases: TGTGCCAGCAGCTTAGGACAGGCGGCCTACGAGCAGTACTTC.

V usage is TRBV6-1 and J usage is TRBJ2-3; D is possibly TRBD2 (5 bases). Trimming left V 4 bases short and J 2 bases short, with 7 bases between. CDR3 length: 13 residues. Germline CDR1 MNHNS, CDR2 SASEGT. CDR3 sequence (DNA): TGTGCCAGCAGTGTGGACTTCACAGATACGCAGTATTTT. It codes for CASSVDFTDTQYF.